This T cell receptor beta chain derives from a study of blood T cell repertoires in COVID-19. Allocation to cohorts depended on clinical history reported by the participants. Here immunoSEQ multiplex PCR was the method, and the copy in TCRdb shows in-frame clones only, minus some. Of over 200,000 clones listed, about 85% were seen once; the top ten hold 10% to 12%. The V gene's germline CDR1 is SEHNR and CDR2 FQNEAQ (reference sequence). Trimming pared 1 base from V and 9 bases from J, leaving 10 bases between. The CDR3 covers 12 residues. The origin of this receptor is a man younger than 45 who had recovered from COVID-19. This chain links TRBV7-9 with TRBJ2-7; possible D gene TRBD2, 6 bases. The sequenced sample was PBMCs or T cells enriched from blood (not recorded which). CDR3 residues: CASSLEGGVQYF. The CDR3 bases are TGTGCCAGCAGCTTAGAAGGCGGGGTGCAGTACTTC. Complete variable domain (other parts from reference TRBV7-9 and TRBJ2-7): DTGVSQNPRHKITKRGQNVTFRCDPISEHNRLYWYRQTLGQGPEFLTYFQNEAQLEKSRLLSDRFSAERPKGSFSTLEIQRTEQGDSAMYLCASSLEGGVQYFGPGTRLTVT.